This TCR beta chain was identified in a study of shared clonotypes between healthy human individuals (dated by TCRdb to about 2020). About the full investigation: Three men and a couple of women, aged 18 to 49 years, made up the cohort. For each donor, CD4 naive and CD4 memory were each run on three plates, CD8 naive on two plates, and CD8 memory on one plate. To increase sequencing depth and limit assay-specific biases, TCR repertoire library preparation and sequencing were carried out by different laboratories using diverse techniques. To estimate repertoire size and how much clonotypes are shared between individuals, the study performed deep sequencing of blood TCR repertoires from roughly five healthy adults. Per donor, leukapheresis produced somewhere between about 0.8 and 9 billion PBMCs. Findings and caveats that apply to the study as a whole: Sampling was limited to blood, and TCR repertoires in tissue likely differ from TCR repertoires in blood. Pairwise subsampling led to the expectation that sequencing depth would affect the degree of clonotype sharing among donors. Across a handful of donors, roughly 5.4% of naive CD4, more than 3% of naive CD8, about 2.3% of memory CD4, and approximately 0.4% of memory CD8 clonotypes were shared. Naive subsets generally had larger estimated clonotype richness than memory subsets. Even with the large sequencing depth, rarefaction of the sorted-subset datasets indicated that sequencing was incomplete. Higher generation probabilities were observed for clonotypes shared by all four sorted-subset donors than for non-shared clonotypes. Because the study included a small number of donors, the genetic and exposure-history diversity represented was limited.

Sequences SGHRS (CDR1) and YFSETQ (CDR2) are obtained from the germline V gene. Taken from cysteine to phenylalanine, the CDR3 has 15 residues. Kept here is only the CDR3 DNA, which spans 45 bases and is read in frame from base 1. Deletion took 0 bases off V and 7 bases off J, with a span of 13 bases between the germline ends. Using the deep immunoSEQ assay, multiplex PCR amplified TCR CDR3 regions from genomic DNA. Genomic DNA extracted from each cell subset was distributed evenly over all wells of several immunoSEQ 96-well plates, and each plate served as one replicate. For sorted subsets, 200 to 250 ng of genomic DNA, equivalent to about 30,000 T cell genomes, went into each replicate PCR. Purified libraries were measured with a Qubit 3.0 fluorometer, size-checked on a Bioanalyzer 2100, and measured again with the KAPA Library Quantification kit. Each immunoSEQ 96-well plate was sequenced on its own single-read 150-cycle Illumina NextSeq 550 flow cell. Per the original workflow: Because the immunoSEQ output included only junctional sequences and no quality scores, the filtering could not be the same as the filtering used for full-length reads. To assign V/J genes and CDR3, sequences were annotated against IMGT germline references using PyIR, a Python wrapper for IgBLAST v1.9. Any read was removed if the V/J assignment was weak (E-value above 1e-6), the CDR3 was missing, or the read contained stop codons, out-of-frame junctions, or ambiguous translated residues. V3J clonotypes were defined by identical inferred V gene, J gene, and CDR3 amino acid sequence. Percentage overlap between repertoires was calculated by dividing the number of shared unique clonotypes by the size of the smaller repertoire. Three approaches were used to assess repertoire richness: RTK rarefaction, the Chao1 estimator, and Recon v2.1 estimates of unobserved clonotypes. Generation probabilities were computed with OLGA for all TCRbeta clonotypes obtained by the gDNA method from several donors. TCRdb took this table from immuneACCESS and kept in-frame rearrangements with V and J called. Such tables lack part of the clones; where checked against another copy, unresolved V genes explain under half of the gap, and the rest is unexplained. V and J calls and clone size follow that table, whereas D and trimming were derived from the DNA. For this sample there are over 2 million clones; 85% to 95% appear just once. The ten largest clonotypes hold about 0.13% of the sample.

As for this clone: The clone's antigen remains unknown. The record has no base qualities; no much larger clone is one base away.

The donors were healthy, HIV-negative adults who had no recently reported acute infections or vaccinations. Only Caucasian adults living in Nashville, Tennessee, USA were represented among the donors. CD4+ T cells were enriched by magnetic negative selection; naive cells were then positively selected on CD45RA, and the negative fraction formed the memory subset. Blood was obtained by leukapheresis, after which PBMCs were separated by Ficoll-Histopaque density gradient centrifugation and cryopreserved in liquid nitrogen vapor phase. Purity and quantity of every magnetically sorted T cell population were checked by analytical flow cytometry. From each sorted fraction, genomic DNA was isolated and quantified by UV absorbance on a Nanodrop 2000c.

This clonotype was sampled from a man aged 18 to 30 in good health. The sequenced material came from naive CD4+ T cells sorted from blood. Explained via the paper, the cell subset or site label denotes: CD45RA+ positively selected. The chain joins TRBV5-1 to TRBJ1-4, with the D segment identity uncertain. This receptor carries the CDR3 CASSLEGWGSEKLFF. At the DNA level, the sequence is TGCGCCAGCAGCTTGGAAGGGTGGGGTAGTGAAAAACTGTTTTTT.